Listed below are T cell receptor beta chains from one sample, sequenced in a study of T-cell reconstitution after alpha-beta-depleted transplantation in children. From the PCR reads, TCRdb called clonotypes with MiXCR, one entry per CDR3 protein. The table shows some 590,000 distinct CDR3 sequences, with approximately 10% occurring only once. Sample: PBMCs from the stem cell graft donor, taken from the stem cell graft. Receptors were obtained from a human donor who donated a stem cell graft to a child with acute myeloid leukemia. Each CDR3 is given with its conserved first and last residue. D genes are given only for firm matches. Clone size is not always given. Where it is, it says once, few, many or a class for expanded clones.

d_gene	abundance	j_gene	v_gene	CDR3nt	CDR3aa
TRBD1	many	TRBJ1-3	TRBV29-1	TGCAGCGTTGGGGCAGGGGGAAGCTCTGGAAACACCATATATTTT	CSVGAGGSSGNTIYF
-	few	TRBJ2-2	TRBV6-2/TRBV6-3	TGTGCCAGCAGTTACTCGAGGAACGGGGAGCTGTTTTTT	CASSYSRNGELFF
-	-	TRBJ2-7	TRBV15	TGTGCCACCAGCAGAGATCACGGGAACGAGCAGTACTTC	CATSRDHGNEQYF
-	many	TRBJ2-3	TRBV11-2	TGTGCCAGCAGCCGTAATGCAGATACGCAGTATTTT	CASSRNADTQYF
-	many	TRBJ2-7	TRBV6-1	TGTGCCAGCAGGATGACCGAAAGCTCCTACGAGCAGTACTTC	CASRMTESSYEQYF
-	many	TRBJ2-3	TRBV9	TGTGCCAGCAGCCCCCGAGCTCTAGCAACAGATACGCAGTATTTT	CASSPRALATDTQYF
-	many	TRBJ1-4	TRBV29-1	TGCAGCGTTGAAGATCACCGGGGAAAGGGTGAAAAACTGTTTTTT	CSVEDHRGKGEKLFF
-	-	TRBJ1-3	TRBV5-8	TGTGTCAGCAGCTTGGGGCACAGGGCTCAGAGAGACACCATATATTTT	CVSSLGHRAQRDTIYF
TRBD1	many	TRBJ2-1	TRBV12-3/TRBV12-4	TGTGCCAGCAGTTTCGGACAGGGCCGTCCCTCCTACAATGAGCAGTTCTTC	CASSFGQGRPSYNEQFF
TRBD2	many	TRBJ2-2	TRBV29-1	TGCAGCGTAGTACTAGCGGGAGGGTCGAACACCGGGGAGCTGTTTTTT	CSVVLAGGSNTGELFF
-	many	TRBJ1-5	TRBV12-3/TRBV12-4	TGTGCCAGCAGTTTAAGCGGACAAACCAATCAGCCCCAGCATTTT	CASSLSGQTNQPQHF
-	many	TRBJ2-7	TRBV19	TGTGCCAGTAGTTCCGAGGGGGGTTACGAGCAGTACTTC	CASSSEGGYEQYF
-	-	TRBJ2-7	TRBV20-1	TGCAGTGCCCCAGCCCAGCGGGCAACCTACGAGCAGTACTTC	CSAPAQRATYEQYF
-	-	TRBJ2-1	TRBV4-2	TGTGCCATGGGCCCCCGGGACCACAATGAGCAGTTCTTC	CAMGPRDHNEQFF
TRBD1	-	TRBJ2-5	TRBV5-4	TGTGCCAGCAGCCCCCGGTCGACAGGGGTAGAGACCCAGTACTTC	CASSPRSTGVETQYF
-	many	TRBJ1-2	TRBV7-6	TGTGCCAGCAGCTCAGTATCCGGCTATGGCTACACCTTC	CASSSVSGYGYTF
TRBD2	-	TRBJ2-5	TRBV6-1	TGTGCCAGCAAGGTTGGGACTCTAGCGGGCGTCCAAGAGACCCAGTACTTC	CASKVGTLAGVQETQYF
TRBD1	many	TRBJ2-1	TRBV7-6	TGTGCCAGCAGCTTAGGGTCAGGGGGCTCCGTAGTTGAGCAGTTCTTC	CASSLGSGGSVVEQFF
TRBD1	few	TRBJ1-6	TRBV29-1	TGCAGCGTGAGGACAGGTCGGAATTCACCCCTCCACTTT	CSVRTGRNSPLHF
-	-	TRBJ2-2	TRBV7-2	TGTGCCAGCAGCTTCGCCCAGCAGGGCGGGGAGCTGTTTTTT	CASSFAQQGGELFF
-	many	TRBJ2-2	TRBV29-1	TGCAGCGTCGTTAGCAGCGGGGAGCTGTTTTTT	CSVVSSGELFF
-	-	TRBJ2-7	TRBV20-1	TGCAGTGCTGGGGGCAGCCTTTCCTACGAGCAGTACTTC	CSAGGSLSYEQYF
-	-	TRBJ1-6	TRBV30	TGTGCCTGGAGCGCTGGGAGGGGGAGCTCACCCCTCCACTTT	CAWSAGRGSSPLHF
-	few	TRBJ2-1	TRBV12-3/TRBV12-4	TGTGCCAGCAGCCCGCCGGGTCGGGAGCAGTTCTTC	CASSPPGREQFF
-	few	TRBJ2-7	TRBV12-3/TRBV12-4	TGTGCCAGCCGTTCTTGGGATTCAGTCTACGAGCAGTACTTC	CASRSWDSVYEQYF
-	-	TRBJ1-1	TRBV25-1	TGTGCCAGCAGGGAGGACCTGGCAGCTTTCTTT	CASREDLAAFF